Listed here are 5 T cell receptor beta chains from one sample, sequenced in a study of naive and memory T cell subsets. Study results and caveats: Especially in CD8 cells, naive repertoires contained a few larger clonotypes, possibly CD45RA-re-expressing memory cells.

An equimolar mix of two oligonucleotides served as the beta constant-region primer for TRBC1 and TRBC2. Four rounds of PCR amplified the ligated cDNA using nested alpha and beta constant-region primers plus SP2. TCRdb re-called the UMI-ligation and nested PCR reads through MiXCR, storing one row per CDR3 protein. The sample lists around 140,000 distinct CDR3 sequences, 22% seen once, with 0.1% to 0.11% in the top ten. Their cognate antigens are unknown. Material for sequencing was naive CD4+ T cells from blood. The receptors derive from a human donor in good health.

In this sample, this clonotype turned up many times. The gene calls are TRBV29-1 and TRBJ2-4, with a weak D call TRBD2 (5 bases). The V and J ends lost 7 bases and 0 bases respectively, with 13 bases between them. CDR1 and CDR2 from the germline V gene are SQVTM and ANQGSEA. The CDR3 has 14 amino acids. Here the CDR3 reads CSAQTRLAKNIQYF. For the CDR3, the DNA is TGCAGCGCGCAAACTAGGCTAGCCAAAAACATTCAGTACTTC.

A few counts support this clonotype. This rearrangement joins TRBV28 to TRBJ2-1; 7 nucleotides line up with TRBD1. The CDR3 covers 16 residues. With 3 bases clipped from V and 5 bases from J, the junction kept 10 bases outside the gene matches. CDR1 and CDR2 (germline): MDHEN, SYDVKM. Written as DNA, the CDR3 is TGTGCCAGCAGTTTGCATGACAGGGTGGTGAACAATGAGCAGTTCTTC. Amino acid sequence: CASSLHDRVVNNEQFF. The full variable domain, in which reference TRBV28 and TRBJ2-1 provide the parts outside the CDR3, is DVKVTQSSRYLVKRTGEKVFLECVQDMDHENMFWYRQDPGLGLRLIYFSYDVKMKEKGDIPEGYSVSREKKERFSLILESASTNQTSMYLCASSLHDRVVNNEQFFGPGTRLTVL.

The chain recombines TRBV6-5 with TRBJ2-6; D is perhaps TRBD2 (5 bases). V dropped 0 bases and J dropped 2 bases, with 11 bases sitting between them. The CDR3 is 17 amino acids. CDR1 and CDR2 (germline): MNHEY, SVGAGI. The CDR3 DNA is TGTGCCAGCAGTTACTCCGAGGGCTCGGCTGGGGCCAACGTCCTGACTTTC. Its protein product is CASSYSEGSAGANVLTF.

This clonotype has a handful of counts. CDR3 in DNA: TGTGCCAGCAGTTTTACGTCCGGGAGGTTGGAGACCCAGTACTTC. It specifies CASSFTSGRLETQYF. The genes are TRBV6-5 and TRBJ2-5, with TRBD2 matching over 7 bases. CDR1 MNHEY and CDR2 SVGAGI come from the germline V gene. This CDR3 has 15 amino acids. J gave up 5 bases and V 4 bases, and 10 bases lay outside the gene matches.

This clonotype was recorded a few times. J is TRBJ2-3 and V is TRBV23-1; 10 bases fit TRBD2. TRBV23-1 is annotated as an ORF whose role is uncertain. This CDR3 has 17 residues. Trimming at V came to 0 bases and at J to 1 base, leaving 4 bases not matched to a gene. This CDR3 is CASSQSTSGEGTDTQYF. The DNA of the CDR3 is TGCGCCAGCAGTCAATCAACTAGCGGGGAAGGCACAGATACGCAGTATTTT.